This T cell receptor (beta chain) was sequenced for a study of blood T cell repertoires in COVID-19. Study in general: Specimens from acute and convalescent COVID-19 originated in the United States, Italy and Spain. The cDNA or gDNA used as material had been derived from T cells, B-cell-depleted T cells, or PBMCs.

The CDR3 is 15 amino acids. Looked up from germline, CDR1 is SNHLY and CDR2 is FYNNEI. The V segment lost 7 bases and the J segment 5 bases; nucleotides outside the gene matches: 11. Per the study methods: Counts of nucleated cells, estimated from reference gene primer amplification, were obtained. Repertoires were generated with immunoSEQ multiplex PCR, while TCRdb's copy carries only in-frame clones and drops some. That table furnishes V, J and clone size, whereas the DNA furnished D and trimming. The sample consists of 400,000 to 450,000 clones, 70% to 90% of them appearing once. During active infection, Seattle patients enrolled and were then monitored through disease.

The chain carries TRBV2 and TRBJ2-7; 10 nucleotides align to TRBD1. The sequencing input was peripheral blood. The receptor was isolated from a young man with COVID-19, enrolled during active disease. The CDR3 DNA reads TGTGCCAGCAAAAAAGGGGGGACAGGGGCCAACGAGCAGTACTTC. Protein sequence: CASKKGGTGANEQYF.